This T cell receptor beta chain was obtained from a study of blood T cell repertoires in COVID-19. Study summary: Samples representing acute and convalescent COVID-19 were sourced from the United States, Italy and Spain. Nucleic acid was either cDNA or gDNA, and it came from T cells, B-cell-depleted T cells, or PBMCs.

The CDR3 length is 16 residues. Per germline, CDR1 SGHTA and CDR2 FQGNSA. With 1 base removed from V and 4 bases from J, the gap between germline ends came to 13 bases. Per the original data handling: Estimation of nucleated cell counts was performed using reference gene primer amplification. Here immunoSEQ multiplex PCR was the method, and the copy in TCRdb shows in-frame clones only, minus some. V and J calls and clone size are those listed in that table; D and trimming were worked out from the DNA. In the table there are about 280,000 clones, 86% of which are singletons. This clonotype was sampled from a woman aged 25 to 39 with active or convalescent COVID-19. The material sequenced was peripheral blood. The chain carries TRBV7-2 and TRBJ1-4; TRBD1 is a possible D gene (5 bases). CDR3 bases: TGTGCCAGCAGCTTAGGGGTGGGGCACAGTAATGAAAAACTGTTTTTT. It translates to CASSLGVGHSNEKLFF.